The sequence of this TCR beta chain was determined in a study of blood T cell repertoires in COVID-19. Study summary: Acute and convalescent COVID-19 specimens originated in the United States, Italy and Spain.

This CDR3 contains 15 residues. With 3 bases clipped from V and 4 bases from J, the junction kept 8 bases outside the gene matches. Per germline, CDR1 LNHDA and CDR2 SQIVND (reference sequence). As processed by the authors: Estimates of nucleated cell counts were drawn from the amplification of reference gene primers. Libraries were prepared by immunoSEQ multiplex PCR; TCRdb keeps only in-frame clonotypes and omits some of them. Clonal size and the V and J genes are those of that table, whereas D and trimming came from the DNA. Of roughly 260,000 clones listed, 85% to 90% are singletons. The origin of this receptor is a woman between 40 and 55 years old with acute or convalescent COVID-19. The chain carries TRBV19 and TRBJ1-2; 7 bases agree with TRBD1. The sequenced sample consisted of peripheral blood. The CDR3 sequence: CASSMATGVPYGYTF. CDR3 DNA sequence: TGTGCCAGTAGTATGGCAACAGGGGTTCCCTATGGCTACACCTTC. The full variable domain, completed using reference TRBV19 and TRBJ1-2, is DGGITQSPKYLFRKEGQNVTLSCEQNLNHDAMYWYRQDPGQGLRLIYYSQIVNDFQKGDIAEGYSVSREKKESFPLTVTSAQKNPTAFYLCASSMATGVPYGYTFGSGTRLTVV.